Detailed here is one T cell receptor beta chain. The target antigen is unknown. This specimen belongs to a study of shared clonotypes between healthy human individuals. Trimming shortened V by 4 bases and J by 0 bases, and 14 bases separated the two germline ends. Looked up from germline, CDR1 is SGHRS and CDR2 is YFSETQ. The CDR3 length is 16 residues. In the original analysis: Junction-only immunoSEQ sequences carried no quality scores, so filtering differed. The data were produced by immunoSEQ multiplex PCR, yet TCRdb's version contains in-frame clones alone and is incomplete. D and trimming were read from the DNA, whereas the V and J calls and clone size are those reported in that table. The table shows about 2 million clones, with 85% to 95% occurring only once. General study points: Having only a few donors restricted how much genetic and exposure-history diversity was captured. Sampling included only blood; tissue repertoires likely differ.

This clonotype was obtained from a man aged 18 to 29 in good health. The sample taken for sequencing was naive CD4+ T cells sorted from blood. As to subset: CD45RA+ positively selected. The chain has TRBV5-1 and TRBJ2-1; perhaps TRBD2 as D (5 bases). DNA for the CDR3: TGCGCCAGCAGCCGGCGGGTCACCGGCTCCTACAATGAGCAGTTCTTC. Translated: CASSRRVTGSYNEQFF.